Below, 6 T cell receptor beta chains from the same sample are listed, as sequenced in a study of blood T cell repertoires in COVID-19. Produced via immunoSEQ multiplex PCR; TCRdb's table is partial and in-frame only. The sample yields 350,000 or so clones, about nine tenths seen once. The sequenced material came from PBMCs or T cells enriched from blood (not recorded which). Receptors originate from a woman aged 25 to 39 who had been exposed to COVID-19.

There are a few counts of this clone. The chain joins TRBV4-1 to TRBJ1-3; D is uncertain. Between the trimmed V and J ends, which lost 0 bases and 2 bases, there was a span of 20 bases. Germline V gene sequence: CDR1 MGHRA, CDR2 YSYEKL. CDR3 length equals 19 residues. The chain's CDR3 is CASSQDGETTLTPGNTIYF. In DNA form, the CDR3 reads TGCGCCAGCAGCCAAGATGGGGAGACTACTCTGACGCCTGGAAACACCATATATTTT.

J is TRBJ2-2 and V is TRBV15, with D possibly being TRBD2 (5 bases). The CDR3 has 14 amino acids. V was shortened by 0 bases and J by 7 bases, with 9 bases between the two germline ends. Germline-derived CDR1 and CDR2 are LNHNV and YYDKDF (reference sequence). In DNA form, the CDR3 reads TGTGCCACCAGCAGAGATCGAGAGGGCGGGGAGCTGTTTTTT. This sequence encodes CATSRDREGGELFF.

The chain uses TRBV19 and TRBJ2-1; 9 bases match TRBD1. V lost 6 bases to trimming and J lost 7 bases; unmatched junction nucleotides: 4. There are 13 residues in the CDR3. CDR1 is LNHDA and CDR2 is SQIVND in the germline V gene (reference sequence). CDR3 sequence: CASSRDRENEQFF. The DNA for the CDR3 is TGTGCCAGTAGCCGGGACAGGGAAAATGAGCAGTTCTTC.

This clone has more than one count but fewer than ten. V gene TRBV28 combines with J gene TRBJ1-2; D not certain. There are 15 residues in the CDR3. CDR1 is MDHEN and CDR2 is SYDVKM in the germline V gene. The V end was cut by 6 bases, the J end by 0 bases, with 14 bases between. CDR3 sequence (DNA): TGTGCCAGCAGCCCCGACACCCGAACTAACTATGGCTACACCTTC. This sequence encodes CASSPDTRTNYGYTF.

V and J are TRBV7-9 and TRBJ2-2; 7 bases line up with TRBD2. V gave up 5 bases and J gave up 7 bases; unmatched junction bases: 1. The germline gives CDR1 SEHNR, CDR2 FQNEAQ (reference sequence). The CDR3 length is 12 residues. CDR3 residues: CASSRGDGELFF. The CDR3 nucleotides read TGTGCCAGCAGCCGGGGGGACGGGGAGCTGTTTTTT.

This sequence joins TRBV19 and TRBJ1-5; D perhaps matches TRBD1 (5 bases). V was clipped by 2 bases and J by 7 bases, with 9 bases between them. Germline CDR1 LNHDA, CDR2 SQIVND (reference sequence). The CDR3 has 13 residues. The CDR3 sequence: CASSILAGQPQHF. The CDR3 DNA reads TGTGCCAGTAGTATACTCGCAGGGCAGCCCCAGCATTTT.